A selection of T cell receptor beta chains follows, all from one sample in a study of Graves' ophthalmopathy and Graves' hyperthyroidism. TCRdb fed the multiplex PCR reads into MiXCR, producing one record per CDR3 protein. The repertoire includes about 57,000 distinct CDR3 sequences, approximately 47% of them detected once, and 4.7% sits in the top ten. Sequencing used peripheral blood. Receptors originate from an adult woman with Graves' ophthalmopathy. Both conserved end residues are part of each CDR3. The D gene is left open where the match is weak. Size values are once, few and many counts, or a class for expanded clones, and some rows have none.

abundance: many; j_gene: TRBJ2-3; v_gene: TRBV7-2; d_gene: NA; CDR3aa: CASSPGLPANTQYF; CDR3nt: TGTGCCAGCAGCCCGGGACTCCCCGCAAATACGCAGTATTTT
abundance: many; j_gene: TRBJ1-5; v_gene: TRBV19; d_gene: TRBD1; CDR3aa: CASAKTGASNQPQHF; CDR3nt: TGTGCCAGTGCCAAGACAGGGGCTAGCAATCAGCCCCAGCATTTT
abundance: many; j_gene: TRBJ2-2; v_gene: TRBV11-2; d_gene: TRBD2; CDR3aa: CASSSTHLAGGKNTGELFF; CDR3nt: TGTGCCAGCAGCTCCACCCACCTAGCGGGAGGGAAGAACACCGGGGAGCTGTTTTTT
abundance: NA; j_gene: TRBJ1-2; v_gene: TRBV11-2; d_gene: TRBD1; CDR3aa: CASSLGQGAGFGNTF; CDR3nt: TGTGCCAGCAGCTTAGGACAGGGGGCCGGTTTTGGAAACACCTTC
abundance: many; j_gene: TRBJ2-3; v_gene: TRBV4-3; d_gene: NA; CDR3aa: CASSQEMGTGADTQYF; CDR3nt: TGCGCCAGCAGCCAAGAAATGGGGACCGGGGCAGATACGCAGTATTTT
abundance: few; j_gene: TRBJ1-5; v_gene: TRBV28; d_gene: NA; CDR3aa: CASSSLKPTRFGQPQHF; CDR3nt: TGTGCCAGCAGTTCTCTAAAACCGACCCGTTTTGGGCAGCCCCAGCATTTT
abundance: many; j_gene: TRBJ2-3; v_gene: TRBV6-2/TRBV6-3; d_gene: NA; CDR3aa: CASSYRDTHTDTQYF; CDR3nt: TGTGCCAGCAGTTACAGGGACACACACACAGATACGCAGTATTTT
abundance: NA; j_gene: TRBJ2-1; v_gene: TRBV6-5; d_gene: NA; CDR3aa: CASGQRAREQFF; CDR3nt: TGTGCCAGCGGGCAGAGGGCGCGGGAGCAGTTCTTC
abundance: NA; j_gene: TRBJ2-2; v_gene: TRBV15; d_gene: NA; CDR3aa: CATSNPAENTGELFF; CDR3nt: TGTGCCACCAGCAACCCAGCGGAGAACACCGGGGAGCTGTTTTTT
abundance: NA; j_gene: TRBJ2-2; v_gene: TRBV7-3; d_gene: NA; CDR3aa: CASSYSGAGELFF; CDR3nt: TGTGCCAGCAGCTACTCTGGGGCCGGGGAGCTGTTTTTT
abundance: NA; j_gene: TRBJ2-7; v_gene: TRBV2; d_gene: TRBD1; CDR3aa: CASSRGKGALGEQYF; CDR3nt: TGTGCCAGCAGTAGGGGGAAGGGGGCGCTTGGCGAGCAGTACTTC
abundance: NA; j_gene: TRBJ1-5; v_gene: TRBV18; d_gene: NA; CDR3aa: CASSPGSGPGGNQPQHF; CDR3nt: TGTGCCAGCTCCCCCGGATCGGGACCCGGGGGCAATCAGCCCCAGCATTTT
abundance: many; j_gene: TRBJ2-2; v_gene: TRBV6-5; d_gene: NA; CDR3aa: CATTGPNTGELFF; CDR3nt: TGTGCCACTACCGGGCCGAACACCGGGGAGCTGTTTTTT
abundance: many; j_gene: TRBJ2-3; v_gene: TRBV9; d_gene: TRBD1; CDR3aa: CASSVGAGGYSTDTQYF; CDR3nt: TGTGCCAGCAGCGTAGGGGCAGGGGGCTATAGCACAGATACGCAGTATTTT
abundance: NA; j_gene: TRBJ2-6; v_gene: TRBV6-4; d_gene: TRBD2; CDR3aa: CASSDSGRANVLTF; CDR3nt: TGTGCCAGCAGTGACAGCGGGAGGGCCAACGTCCTGACTTTC
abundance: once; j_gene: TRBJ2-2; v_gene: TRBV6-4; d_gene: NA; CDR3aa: CASSDSGADTGELFF; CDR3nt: TGTGCCAGCAGTGACTCAGGGGCCGACACCGGGGAGCTGTTTTTT
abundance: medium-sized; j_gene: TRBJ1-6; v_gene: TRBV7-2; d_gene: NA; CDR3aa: CASSLVLQGRGSPLHF; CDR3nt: TGTGCCAGCAGCTTAGTCCTACAGGGTAGGGGTTCACCCCTCCACTTT
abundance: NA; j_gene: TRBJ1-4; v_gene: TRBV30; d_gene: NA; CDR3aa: CAWSVKQVRNEKLFF; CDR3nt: TGTGCCTGGAGTGTCAAACAGGTAAGGAATGAAAAACTGTTTTTT
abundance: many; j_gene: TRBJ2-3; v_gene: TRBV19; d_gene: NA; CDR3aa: CASSIRGSTDTQYF; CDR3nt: TGTGCCAGTAGTATACGGGGTAGCACAGATACGCAGTATTTT
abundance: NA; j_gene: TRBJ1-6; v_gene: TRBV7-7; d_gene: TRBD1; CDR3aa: CASSTGQGANSPLHF; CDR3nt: TGTGCTAGCAGCACCGGACAGGGGGCAAATTCACCCCTCCACTTT
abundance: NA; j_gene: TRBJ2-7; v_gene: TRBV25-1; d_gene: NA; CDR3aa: CASSFYICSARVRGPAYEQYF; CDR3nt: NA
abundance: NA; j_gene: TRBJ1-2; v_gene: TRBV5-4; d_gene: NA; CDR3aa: CASSLGEINGYTF; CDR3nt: TGTGCCAGCAGTTTGGGGGAGATCAATGGCTACACCTTC
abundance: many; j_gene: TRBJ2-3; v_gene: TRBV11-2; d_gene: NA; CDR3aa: CASSFIPGVTTDTQYF; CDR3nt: TGTGCCAGCAGCTTTATACCGGGAGTTACGACAGATACGCAGTATTTT
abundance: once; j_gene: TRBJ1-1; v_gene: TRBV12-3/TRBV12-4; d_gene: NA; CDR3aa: CASSSQTGNTEAFF; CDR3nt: TGTGCCAGCAGTTCGCAGACCGGAAACACTGAAGCTTTCTTT
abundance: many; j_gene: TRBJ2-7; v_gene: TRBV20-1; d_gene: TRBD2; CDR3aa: CSAGLAGKSYEQYF; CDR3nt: TGCAGTGCTGGACTAGCGGGCAAGTCCTACGAGCAGTACTTC
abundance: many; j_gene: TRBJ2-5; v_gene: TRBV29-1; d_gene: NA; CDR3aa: CSATGPSKETQYF; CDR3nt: TGCAGCGCAACAGGGCCCTCTAAAGAGACCCAGTACTTC
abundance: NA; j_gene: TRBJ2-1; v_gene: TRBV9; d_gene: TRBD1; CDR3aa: CASSVGAGGNEQFF; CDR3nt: TGTGCCAGCAGCGTAGGGGCAGGGGGCAATGAGCAGTTCTTC
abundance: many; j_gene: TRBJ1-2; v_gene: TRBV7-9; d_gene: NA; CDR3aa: CASSSSLGGYTF; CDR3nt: TGTGCCAGCAGCTCCTCTTTGGGCGGCTACACCTTC
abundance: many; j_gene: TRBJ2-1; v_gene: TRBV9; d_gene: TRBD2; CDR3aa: CASSGTSGSHEQFF; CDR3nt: TGTGCCAGCAGCGGGACTAGCGGGAGCCATGAGCAGTTCTTC
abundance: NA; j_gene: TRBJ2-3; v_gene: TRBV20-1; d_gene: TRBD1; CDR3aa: CSAWTGGAGDTQYF; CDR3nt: TGCAGTGCTTGGACAGGGGGCGCGGGAGATACGCAGTATTTT
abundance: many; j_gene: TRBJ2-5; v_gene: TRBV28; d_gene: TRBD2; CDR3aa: CASSFRSGGETQYF; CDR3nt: TGTGCCAGCAGTTTTAGAAGCGGGGGGGAGACCCAGTACTTC
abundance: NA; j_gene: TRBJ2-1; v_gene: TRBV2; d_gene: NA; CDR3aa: CASSARTGTDYNEQFF; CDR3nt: TGTGCCAGCAGTGCTAGGACCGGGACTGACTACAATGAGCAGTTCTTC
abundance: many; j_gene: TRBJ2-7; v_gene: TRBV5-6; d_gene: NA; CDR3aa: CASSLGTSVYEQYF; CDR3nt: TGTGCCAGCAGCTTGGGCACGTCAGTCTACGAGCAGTACTTC
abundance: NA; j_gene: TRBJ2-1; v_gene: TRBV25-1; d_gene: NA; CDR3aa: CASAWEPSSYNEQFF; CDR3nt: TGTGCCAGCGCTTGGGAACCGAGCTCCTACAATGAGCAGTTCTTC
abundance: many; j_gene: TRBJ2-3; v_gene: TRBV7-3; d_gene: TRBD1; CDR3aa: CASSSHRGSDTQYF; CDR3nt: TGTGCCAGCAGCTCACACAGGGGGTCAGATACGCAGTATTTT
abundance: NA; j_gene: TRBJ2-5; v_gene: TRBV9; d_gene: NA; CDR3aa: CASSASPGHYQETQYF; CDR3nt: TGTGCCAGCAGCGCTTCACCGGGACACTACCAAGAGACCCAGTACTTC
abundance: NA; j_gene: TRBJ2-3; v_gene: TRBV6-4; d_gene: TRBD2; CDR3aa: CASSDSSGSGTDTQYF; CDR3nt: TGTGCCAGCAGTGACTCTAGCGGGAGTGGCACAGATACGCAGTATTTT
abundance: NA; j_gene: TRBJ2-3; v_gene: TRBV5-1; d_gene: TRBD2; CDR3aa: CASSPREAGGRTDTQYF; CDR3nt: TGCGCCAGCAGCCCTCGGGAAGCGGGAGGTCGCACAGATACGCAGTATTTT
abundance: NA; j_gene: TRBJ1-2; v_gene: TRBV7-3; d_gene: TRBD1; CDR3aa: CAISLTTGTGLDDYTF; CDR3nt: TGTGCCATCAGCTTAACGACCGGGACAGGTTTGGATGACTACACCTTC
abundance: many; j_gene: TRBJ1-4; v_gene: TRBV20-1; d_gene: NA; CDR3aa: CSANLQGSNEKLFF; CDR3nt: TGCAGTGCTAACCTACAGGGTTCAAATGAAAAACTGTTTTTT
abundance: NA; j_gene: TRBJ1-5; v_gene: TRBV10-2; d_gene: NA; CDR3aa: CASGEGRSHPQHF; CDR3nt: TGCGCAAGCGGGGAGGGCCGGAGTCACCCCCAGCATTTT
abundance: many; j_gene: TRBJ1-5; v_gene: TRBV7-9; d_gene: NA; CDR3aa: CASSFEGQPQHF; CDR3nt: TGTGCCAGCAGCTTTGAGGGACAGCCCCAGCATTTT
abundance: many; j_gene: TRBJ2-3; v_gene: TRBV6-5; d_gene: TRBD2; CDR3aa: CASSSVPGLAGTDTQYF; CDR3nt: TGTGCCAGCAGTTCCGTCCCGGGACTAGCAGGCACAGATACGCAGTATTTT
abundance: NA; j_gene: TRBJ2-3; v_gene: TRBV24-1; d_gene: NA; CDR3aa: CAAGIEKEQYF; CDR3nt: TGTGCCGCGGGAATAGAGAAGGAGCAGTATTTT
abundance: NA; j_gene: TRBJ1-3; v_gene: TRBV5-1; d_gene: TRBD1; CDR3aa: CASSLQSGGTIYF; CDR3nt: TGCGCCAGCAGCTTGCAGTCAGGGGGTACCATATATTTT
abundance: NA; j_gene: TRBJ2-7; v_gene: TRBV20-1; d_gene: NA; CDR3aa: CSARTVDEQYF; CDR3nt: TGCAGTGCTAGGACTGTGGACGAGCAGTACTTC
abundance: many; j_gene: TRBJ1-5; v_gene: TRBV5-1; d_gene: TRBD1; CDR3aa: CASSLDGTGGGQPQHF; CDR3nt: TGCGCCAGCAGCTTGGATGGGACAGGGGGCGGGCAGCCCCAGCATTTT
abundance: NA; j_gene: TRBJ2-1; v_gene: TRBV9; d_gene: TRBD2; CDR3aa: CASSPGLAGAGDEQFF; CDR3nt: TGTGCCAGCAGCCCCGGACTAGCGGGAGCAGGCGATGAGCAGTTCTTC
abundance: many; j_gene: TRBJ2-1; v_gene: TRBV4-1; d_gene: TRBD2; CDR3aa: CASSRRTSGSEKGEQFF; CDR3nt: TGCGCCAGCAGCCGACGGACTAGCGGGAGCGAGAAGGGTGAGCAGTTCTTC
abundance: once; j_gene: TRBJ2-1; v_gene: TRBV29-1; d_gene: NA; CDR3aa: CSVDSEGTYNEQFF; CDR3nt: TGCAGCGTTGATAGCGAGGGTACCTACAATGAGCAGTTCTTC
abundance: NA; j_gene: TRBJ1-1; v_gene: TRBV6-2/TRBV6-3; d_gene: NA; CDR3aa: CASSTQGDAEAFF; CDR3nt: TGTGCCAGCAGCACACAGGGAGACGCTGAAGCTTTCTTT
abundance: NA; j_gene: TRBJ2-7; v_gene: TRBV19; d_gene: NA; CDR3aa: CASSTWDRGDEQYF; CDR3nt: TGTGCCAGTAGTACTTGGGACCGAGGCGACGAGCAGTACTTC
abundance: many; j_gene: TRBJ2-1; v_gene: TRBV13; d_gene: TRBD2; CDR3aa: CASSPGLAGGLPYNEQFF; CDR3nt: TGTGCCAGCAGCCCCGGACTAGCGGGAGGGCTCCCTTACAATGAGCAGTTCTTC